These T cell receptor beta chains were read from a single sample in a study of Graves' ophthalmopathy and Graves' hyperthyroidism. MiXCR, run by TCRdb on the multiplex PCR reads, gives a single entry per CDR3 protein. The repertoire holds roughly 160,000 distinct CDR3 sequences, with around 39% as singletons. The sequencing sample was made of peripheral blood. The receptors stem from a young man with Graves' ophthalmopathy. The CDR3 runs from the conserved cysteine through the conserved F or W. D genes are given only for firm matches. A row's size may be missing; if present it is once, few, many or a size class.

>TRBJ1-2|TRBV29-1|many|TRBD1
TGCAGCGGCCGGGACAGGGCTGGCTACACCTTC
CSGRDRAGYTF
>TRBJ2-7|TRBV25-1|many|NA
TGTGCCAGCAGTGAATCCCCGCCCTACGAGCAGTACTTC
CASSESPPYEQYF
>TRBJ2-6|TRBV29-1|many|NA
TGCAGCGTTGATTCGGGTGCTGGGGCCAACGTCCTGACTTTC
CSVDSGAGANVLTF
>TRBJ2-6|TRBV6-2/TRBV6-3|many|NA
TGTGCCAGCAGTTACTCCGGCACCCCCTACGGGTCTGGGGCCAACGTCCTGACTTTC
CASSYSGTPYGSGANVLTF
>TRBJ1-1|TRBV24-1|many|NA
TGTGCCAAGAGCGGGGCAGGGCTCACTGAAGCTTTCTTT
CAKSGAGLTEAFF
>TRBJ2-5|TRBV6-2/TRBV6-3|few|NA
TGTGCCAGCGATGAGTTCGCGGCCCCCAGAGAGACCCAGTACTTC
CASDEFAAPRETQYF
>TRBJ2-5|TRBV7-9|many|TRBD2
TGTGCCAGCAGCTACAGCGGGGGCCAAGAGACCCAGTACTTC
CASSYSGGQETQYF
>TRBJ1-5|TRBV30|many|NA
TGTGCCTGGAGTCGGAGGGGGGGGGCAAGTCAGCCCCAGCATTTT
CAWSRRGGASQPQHF
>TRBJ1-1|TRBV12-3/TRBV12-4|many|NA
TGTGCCAGCCTAACGTGGGGCCGTTACACTGAAGCTTTCTTT
CASLTWGRYTEAFF
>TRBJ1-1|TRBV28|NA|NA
TGTGCCAGTGCCCGGCGGCTGAACACTGAAGCTTTCTTT
CASARRLNTEAFF
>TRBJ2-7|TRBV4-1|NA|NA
TGCGCCAGCAGCCAAGGAATCGGGACGAGAGCGGAAGAGCAGTACTTC
CASSQGIGTRAEEQYF
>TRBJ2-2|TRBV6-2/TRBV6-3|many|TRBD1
TGTGCCAGCAGTTACCGGACAGGGGGTCCCGGGGAGCTGTTTTTT
CASSYRTGGPGELFF
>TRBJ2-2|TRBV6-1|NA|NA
TGTGCCAGCAGTAGAGATTCGTTCAGGGAGCTGTTTTTT
CASSRDSFRELFF
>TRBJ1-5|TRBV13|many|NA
TGTGCCAGCAGCTTGGGAACGCAGCCCCAGCATTTT
CASSLGTQPQHF
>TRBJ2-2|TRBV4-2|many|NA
TGTGCCAGCAGCCGGGCGCGTTTTTCGAACACCGGGGAGCTGTTTTTT
CASSRARFSNTGELFF
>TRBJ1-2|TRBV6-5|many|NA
TGTGCCAGCAGTTACTTCTCGGCCCGCTATGGCTACACCTTC
CASSYFSARYGYTF